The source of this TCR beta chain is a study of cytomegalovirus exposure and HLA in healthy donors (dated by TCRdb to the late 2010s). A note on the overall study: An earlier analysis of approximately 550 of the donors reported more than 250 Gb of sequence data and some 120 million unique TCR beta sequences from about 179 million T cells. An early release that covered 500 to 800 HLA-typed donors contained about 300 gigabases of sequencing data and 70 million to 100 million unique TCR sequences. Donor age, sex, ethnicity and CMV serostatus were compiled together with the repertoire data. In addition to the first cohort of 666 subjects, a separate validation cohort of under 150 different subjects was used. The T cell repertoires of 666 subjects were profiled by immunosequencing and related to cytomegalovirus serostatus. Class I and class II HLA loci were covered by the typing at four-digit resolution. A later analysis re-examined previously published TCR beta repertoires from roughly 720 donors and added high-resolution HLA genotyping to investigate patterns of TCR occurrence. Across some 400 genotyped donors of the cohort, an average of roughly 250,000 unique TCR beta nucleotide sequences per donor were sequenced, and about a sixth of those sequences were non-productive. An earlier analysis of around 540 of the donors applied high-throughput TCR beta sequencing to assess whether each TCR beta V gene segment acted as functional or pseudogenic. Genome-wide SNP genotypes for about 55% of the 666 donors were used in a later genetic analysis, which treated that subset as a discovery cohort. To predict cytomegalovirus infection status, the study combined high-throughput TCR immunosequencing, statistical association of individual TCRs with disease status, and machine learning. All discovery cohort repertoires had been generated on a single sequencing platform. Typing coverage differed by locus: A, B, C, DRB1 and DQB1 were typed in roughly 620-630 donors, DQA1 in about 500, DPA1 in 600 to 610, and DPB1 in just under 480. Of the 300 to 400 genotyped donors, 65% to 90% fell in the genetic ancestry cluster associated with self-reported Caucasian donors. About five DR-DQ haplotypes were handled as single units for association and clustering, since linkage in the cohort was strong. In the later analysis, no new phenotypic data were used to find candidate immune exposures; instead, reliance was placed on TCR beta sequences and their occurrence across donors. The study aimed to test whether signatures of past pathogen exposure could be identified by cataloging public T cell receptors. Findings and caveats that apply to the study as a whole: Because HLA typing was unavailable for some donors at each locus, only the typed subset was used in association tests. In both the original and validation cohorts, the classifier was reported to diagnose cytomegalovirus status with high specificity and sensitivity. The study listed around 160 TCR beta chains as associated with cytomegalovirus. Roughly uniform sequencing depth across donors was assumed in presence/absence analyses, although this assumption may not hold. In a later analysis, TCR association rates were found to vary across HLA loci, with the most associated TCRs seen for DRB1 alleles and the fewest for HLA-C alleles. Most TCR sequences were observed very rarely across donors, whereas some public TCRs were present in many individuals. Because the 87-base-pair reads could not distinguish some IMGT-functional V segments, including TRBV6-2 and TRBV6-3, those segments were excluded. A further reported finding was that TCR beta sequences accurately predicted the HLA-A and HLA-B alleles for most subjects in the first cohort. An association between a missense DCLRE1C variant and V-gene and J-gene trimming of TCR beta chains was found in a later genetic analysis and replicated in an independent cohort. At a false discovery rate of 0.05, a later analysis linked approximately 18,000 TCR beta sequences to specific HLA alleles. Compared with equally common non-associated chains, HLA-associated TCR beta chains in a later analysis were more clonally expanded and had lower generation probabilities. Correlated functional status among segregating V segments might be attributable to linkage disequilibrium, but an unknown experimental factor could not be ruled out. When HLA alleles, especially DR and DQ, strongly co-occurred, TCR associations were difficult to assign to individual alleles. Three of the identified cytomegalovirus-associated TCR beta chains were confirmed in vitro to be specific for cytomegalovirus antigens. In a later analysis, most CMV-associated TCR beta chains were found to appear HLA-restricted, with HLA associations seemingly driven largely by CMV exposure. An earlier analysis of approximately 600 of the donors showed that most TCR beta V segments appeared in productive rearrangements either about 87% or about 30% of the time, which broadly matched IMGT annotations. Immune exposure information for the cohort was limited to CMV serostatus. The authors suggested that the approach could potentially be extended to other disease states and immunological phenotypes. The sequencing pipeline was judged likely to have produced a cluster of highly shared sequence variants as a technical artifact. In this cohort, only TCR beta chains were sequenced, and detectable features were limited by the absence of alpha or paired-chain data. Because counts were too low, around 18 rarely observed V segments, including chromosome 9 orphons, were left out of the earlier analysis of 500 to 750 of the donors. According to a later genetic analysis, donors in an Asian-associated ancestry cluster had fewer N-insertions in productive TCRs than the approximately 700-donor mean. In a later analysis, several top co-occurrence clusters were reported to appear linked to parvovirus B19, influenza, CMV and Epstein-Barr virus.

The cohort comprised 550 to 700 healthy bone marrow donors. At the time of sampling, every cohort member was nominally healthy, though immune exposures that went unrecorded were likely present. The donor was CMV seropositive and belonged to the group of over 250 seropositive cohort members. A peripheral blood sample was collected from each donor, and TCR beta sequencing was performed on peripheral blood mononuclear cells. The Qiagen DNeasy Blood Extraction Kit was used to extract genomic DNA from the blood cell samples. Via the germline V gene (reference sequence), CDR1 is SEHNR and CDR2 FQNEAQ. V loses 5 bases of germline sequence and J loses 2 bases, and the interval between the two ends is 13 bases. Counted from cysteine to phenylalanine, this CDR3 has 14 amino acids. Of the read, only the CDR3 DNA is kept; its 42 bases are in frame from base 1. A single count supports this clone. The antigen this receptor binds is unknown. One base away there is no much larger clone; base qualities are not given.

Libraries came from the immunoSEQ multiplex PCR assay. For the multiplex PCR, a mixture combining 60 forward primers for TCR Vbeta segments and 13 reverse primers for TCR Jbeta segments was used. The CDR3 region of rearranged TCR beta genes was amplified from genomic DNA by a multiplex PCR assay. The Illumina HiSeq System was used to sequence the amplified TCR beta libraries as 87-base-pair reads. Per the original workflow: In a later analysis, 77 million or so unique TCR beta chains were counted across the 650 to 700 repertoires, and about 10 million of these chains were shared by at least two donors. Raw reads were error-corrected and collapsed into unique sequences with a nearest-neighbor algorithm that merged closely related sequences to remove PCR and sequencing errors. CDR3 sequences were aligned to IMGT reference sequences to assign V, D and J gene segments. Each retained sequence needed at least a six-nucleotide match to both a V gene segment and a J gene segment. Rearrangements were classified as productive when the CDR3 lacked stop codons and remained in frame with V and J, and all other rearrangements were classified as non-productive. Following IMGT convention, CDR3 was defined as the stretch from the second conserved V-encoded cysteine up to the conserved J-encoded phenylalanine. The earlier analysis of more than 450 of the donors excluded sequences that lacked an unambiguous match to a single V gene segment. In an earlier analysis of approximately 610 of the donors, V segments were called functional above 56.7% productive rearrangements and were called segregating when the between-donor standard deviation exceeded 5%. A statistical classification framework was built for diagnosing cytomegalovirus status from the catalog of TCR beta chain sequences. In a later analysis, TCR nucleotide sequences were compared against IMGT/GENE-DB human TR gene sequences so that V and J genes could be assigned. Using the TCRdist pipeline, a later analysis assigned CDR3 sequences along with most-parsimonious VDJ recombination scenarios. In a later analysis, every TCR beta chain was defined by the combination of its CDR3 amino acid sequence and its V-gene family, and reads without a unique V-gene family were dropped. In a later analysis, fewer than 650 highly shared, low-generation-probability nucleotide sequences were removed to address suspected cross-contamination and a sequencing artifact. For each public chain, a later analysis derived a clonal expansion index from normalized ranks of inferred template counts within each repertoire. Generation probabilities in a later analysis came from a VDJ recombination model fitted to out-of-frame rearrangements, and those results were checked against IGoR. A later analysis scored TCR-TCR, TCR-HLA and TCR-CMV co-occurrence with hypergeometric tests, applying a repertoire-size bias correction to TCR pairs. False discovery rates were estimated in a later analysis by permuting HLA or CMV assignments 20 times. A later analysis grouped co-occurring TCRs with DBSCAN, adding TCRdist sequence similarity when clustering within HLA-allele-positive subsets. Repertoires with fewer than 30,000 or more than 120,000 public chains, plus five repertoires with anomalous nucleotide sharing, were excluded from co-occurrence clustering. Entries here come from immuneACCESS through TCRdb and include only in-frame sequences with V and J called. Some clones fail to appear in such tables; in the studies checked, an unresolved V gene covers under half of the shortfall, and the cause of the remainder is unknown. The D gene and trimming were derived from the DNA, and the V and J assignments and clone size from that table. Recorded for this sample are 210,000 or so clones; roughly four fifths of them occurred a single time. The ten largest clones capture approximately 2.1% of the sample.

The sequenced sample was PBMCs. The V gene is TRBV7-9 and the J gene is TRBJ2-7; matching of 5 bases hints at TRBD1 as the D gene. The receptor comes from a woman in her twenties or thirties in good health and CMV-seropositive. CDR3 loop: CASSPPDTTYEQYF. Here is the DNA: TGTGCCAGCAGCCCCCCGGACACCACCTACGAGCAGTACTTC.